One and the same sample provided the 2 T cell receptor beta chains below, sequenced in a study of identical twins. One entry per CDR3 protein, called by TCRdb with MiXCR from the 5' RACE reads. The sample lists 240,000 or so distinct CDR3 sequences, roughly a tenth seen once, with 10% in the top ten. The sample consisted of memory T cells sorted from blood. The receptors were gathered from a man aged 45 to 65 in good health.

This clonotype was found many times. This chain connects TRBV20-1 to TRBJ1-5; 11 bases align to TRBD1. Germline V gene lookup returns CDR1 DFQATT and CDR2 SNEGSKA (reference sequence). Trimming took 5 bases from V and 2 from J; bases not matched to a gene: 2. This CDR3 comprises 14 residues. The CDR3 nucleotides read TGCAGTGCTGGGACAGGGGGTGGCAATCAGCCCCAGCATTTT. It translates to CSAGTGGGNQPQHF.

Ten or more counts support this clonotype. The rearrangement uses TRBV5-1 and TRBJ2-2; D unresolved. V was cut by 2 bases and J by 0 bases, with 8 bases left in between. Germline V gene data show CDR1 as SGHRS and CDR2 as YFSETQ. The CDR3 is made up of 15 amino acids. The CDR3 DNA sequence: TGCGCCAGCAGCTTTGGCAGAACGAACACCGGGGAGCTGTTTTTT. This codes for CASSFGRTNTGELFF.